Below, one T cell receptor beta chain is given with its context. This entry is derived from a study of cytomegalovirus exposure and HLA in healthy donors. CDR3 length: 15 amino acids. CDR1 is SGDLS and CDR2 is YYNGEE in the germline V gene. Trimming cost V 3 bases and J 7 bases; bases outside gene matches: 6. Amplification used 60 Vbeta primers and 13 Jbeta primers. The protocol was immunoSEQ multiplex PCR, while the TCRdb copy is restricted to in-frame clones and leaves out a portion. Found here are tens of thousands of clones, roughly four fifths of them singletons; the top ten hold approximately 0.6%.

This TCR was recovered from a man aged 30 to 45 in good health and CMV-seronegative. The specimen sequenced was PBMCs. This sequence joins TRBV9 and TRBJ1-6; 8 positions match TRBD1. This chain's CDR3 is CASSGDRGYNSPLHF. In DNA, the CDR3 is TGTGCCAGCAGCGGAGACAGGGGTTACAATTCACCCCTCCACTTT.